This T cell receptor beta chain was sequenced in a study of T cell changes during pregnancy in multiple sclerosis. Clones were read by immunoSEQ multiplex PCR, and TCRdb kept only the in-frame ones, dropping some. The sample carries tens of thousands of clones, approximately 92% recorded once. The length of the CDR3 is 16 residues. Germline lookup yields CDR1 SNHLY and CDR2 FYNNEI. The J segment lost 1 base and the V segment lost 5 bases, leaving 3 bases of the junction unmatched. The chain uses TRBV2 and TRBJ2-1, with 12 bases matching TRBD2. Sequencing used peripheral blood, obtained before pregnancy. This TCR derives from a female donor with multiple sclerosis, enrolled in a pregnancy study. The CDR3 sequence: CASSSSGRASYNEQFF. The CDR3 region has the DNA TGTGCCAGCAGTTCTAGCGGGAGGGCGTCCTACAATGAGCAGTTCTTC.